The present T cell receptor beta chain was sequenced within a study of blood T cell repertoires in COVID-19. Background on the study: COVID-19 samples collected from the United States, Italy and Spain covered acute and convalescent phases. T cells, B-cell-depleted T cells, or PBMCs provided the cDNA or gDNA that served as material.

Original methodology: Reference gene primers were amplified, and this amplification served to estimate nucleated cell counts. This table comes from immunoSEQ multiplex PCR, and its TCRdb copy is limited to in-frame clones, with some not included. The V and J calls and clone size were taken over from that table, and D and trimming were inferred from the DNA. The sample lists 250,000 or so clones; around four fifths were seen once. Trimming removed 5 bases at V and 6 bases at J, with 14 bases between. This CDR3 comprises 14 residues. Germline CDR1 LNHDA, CDR2 SQIVND (reference sequence). Sequenced material: peripheral blood. This clonotype was sampled from a man in his sixties with acute or convalescent COVID-19. This chain links TRBV19 with TRBJ2-1; D gene unclear. The CDR3 sequence: CASSYPQEVNEQFF. CDR3 in DNA: TGTGCCAGTAGTTACCCCCAAGAGGTCAATGAGCAGTTCTTC.